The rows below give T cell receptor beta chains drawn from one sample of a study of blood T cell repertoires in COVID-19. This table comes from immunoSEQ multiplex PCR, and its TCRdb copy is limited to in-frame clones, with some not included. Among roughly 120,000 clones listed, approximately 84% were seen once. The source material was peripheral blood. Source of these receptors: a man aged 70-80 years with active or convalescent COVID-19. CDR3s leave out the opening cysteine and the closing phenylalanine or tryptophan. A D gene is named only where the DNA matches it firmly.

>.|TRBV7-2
ASSLRAGDQPQH
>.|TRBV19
ASSIFASSYGYT
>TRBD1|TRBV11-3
ASSSRQGYEQY
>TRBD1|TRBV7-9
ASSSTGGLETQY
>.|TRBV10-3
AISIGGGTDTQY
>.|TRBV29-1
SVDRGGETQY
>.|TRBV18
ASSPTGEARNTIY
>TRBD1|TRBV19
ASSETGSSYEQY
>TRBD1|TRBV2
ASRANRGTPLH
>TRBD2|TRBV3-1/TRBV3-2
ASSPGGRLGGRGNTQY
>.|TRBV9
ASSVEVDREAF
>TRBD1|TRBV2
ASSETGQGGRPRSPLH
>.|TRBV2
ASKKDSPNTEAF
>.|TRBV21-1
ASSKYCGSTDTQY
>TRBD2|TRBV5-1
ASSLLAGIYNEQF
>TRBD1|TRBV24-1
ATSDQTGQGLYEQY